The rows below give T cell receptor beta chains drawn from one sample of a study of OX40 agonist ivuxolimab in advanced cancers. Profiled with immunoSEQ multiplex PCR; TCRdb holds only in-frame clones, not every one. Of some 48,000 clones listed, around 84% are singletons. The sequences come from CD4+ or CD8+ T cells sorted from blood, collected in a trial of the OX40 agonist ivuxolimab. These receptor sequences come from an adult with an advanced solid tumor such as melanoma, head and neck, liver or kidney cancer. The CDR3 runs from the conserved cysteine through the conserved F or W. The order of the fields is J gene, V gene, CDR3 protein.

>TRBJ1-1|TRBV19
CASSSSGTGNTEAFF
>TRBJ1-3|TRBV6-1
CASSEATAGNTIYF
>TRBJ1-1|TRBV4-3
CASSQDLTGGGTEAFF
>TRBJ2-7|TRBV4-1
CASSQDGAIYEQYF
>TRBJ2-1|TRBV18
CASSPPGNEQFF
>TRBJ2-5|TRBV5-1
CASSLIGETQYF
>TRBJ2-1|TRBV19
CASSITAGDSFYNEQFF
>TRBJ2-5|TRBV7-9
CASRGGVETQYF
>TRBJ2-7|TRBV7-9
CASSSTRDRYEQYF
>TRBJ2-3|TRBV11-3
CASSHPRSGGEPDTQYF
>TRBJ2-1|TRBV4-3
CASSQGWAGTYNEQFF
>TRBJ2-7|TRBV28
CASSPRTGGSEQYF
>TRBJ2-3|TRBV6-4
CASGDRGADTQYF
>TRBJ2-7|TRBV27
CASSLGQLYEQYF
>TRBJ2-2|TRBV9
CASSEAERGYTGELFF
>TRBJ2-7|TRBV6-5
CASSPLRAGEVWQYF
>TRBJ1-1|TRBV11-3
CASRQGMNTEAFF
>TRBJ1-1|TRBV30
CAWIHKTGYTEAFF
>TRBJ2-7|TRBV7-2
CASSLVGGADEQYF
>TRBJ1-2|TRBV13
CASSSRSGYGYTF
>TRBJ2-7|TRBV7-8
CASREHRGPSYEQYF
>-|TRBV7-9
CASSLDGDYLSYEQYF
>TRBJ1-1|TRBV7-9
CASSLIVAFGENTEAFF
>TRBJ1-1|TRBV10-3
CAISERNPLGVDTEAFF
>TRBJ2-7|TRBV4-1
CASSQSPSRYEQYF
>TRBJ2-2|TRBV28
CASSLFGFGTRTGELFF
>TRBJ2-1|TRBV7-9
CASSSRPPSPYNEQFF
>TRBJ2-5|TRBV6-1
CASSEFTDGGETQYF
>TRBJ1-2|TRBV30
CAWSEGHGYTF
>TRBJ2-1|TRBV27
CASSFGTDNEQFF
>TRBJ2-7|TRBV5-4
CASTSEYEQYF
>TRBJ2-3|TRBV27
CASSSLAAPSADTQYF
>TRBJ2-3|TRBV27
CASRVGTTAADTQYF
>TRBJ1-4|TRBV2
CASKGLTNEKLFF
>TRBJ2-7|TRBV10-2
CASSDWGRPYEQYF
>TRBJ2-1|TRBV27
CASRSQTGVYNEQFF
>TRBJ2-2|TRBV29-1
CSVGGGQGNTGELFF
>TRBJ2-1|TRBV2
CAWETRDSYNEQFF
>TRBJ1-6|TRBV5-1
CASSETSSYNSPLHF
>TRBJ2-7|TRBV7-9
CASSLERTVSYEQYF
>-|TRBV2
CASSESRGLIYEQYF
>TRBJ1-1|TRBV11-2
CASSFPAGSPSAVNTEAFF
>TRBJ2-5|TRBV5-6
CASSWRDRGYQETQYF
>TRBJ2-2|TRBV9
CASSVVPGELFF